These 22 T cell receptor beta chains originate from one sample sequenced in a study of cytomegalovirus exposure and HLA in healthy donors. The primer mix had 60 Vbeta and 13 Jbeta primers. The data were produced by immunoSEQ multiplex PCR, yet TCRdb's version contains in-frame clones alone and is incomplete. The sample carries 60,000 to 65,000 clones, around 75% recorded once. Material: PBMCs. These receptors originate from a woman aged 40 to 50 in good health and CMV-seropositive.

This clone appeared a few times. V usage is TRBV6-4 and J usage is TRBJ2-3, with D maybe TRBD1 (5 bases). The germline CDR1 and CDR2 sequences are MRHNA and SNTAGT. This CDR3 is built from 15 residues. V lost 4 bases, J lost 2 bases, and 13 bases lay in between. CDR3 DNA: TGTGCCAGCAGTGGGGGCAGGGCAGACACAGATACGCAGTATTTT. Translating it yields CASSGGRADTDTQYF.

The V call is TRBV10-3, the J call TRBJ1-3; tentative D call: TRBD1 (5 bases). The CDR3 is made up of 18 amino acids. The V gene lost 0 bases and the J gene lost 4 bases, with 19 bases spanning the gap. Germline assignment: CDR1 ENHRY and CDR2 SYGVKD. The CDR3 sequence is CAISESQGAGSRGNTIYF. The CDR3 bases are TGTGCCATCAGTGAGTCCCAAGGGGCAGGCTCCCGAGGAAACACCATATATTTT.

The CDR3: CASSLRDRDYGYTF. CDR3 bases: TGTGCCAGCAGTTTAAGGGACAGGGACTATGGCTACACCTTC. The chain has TRBV27 and TRBJ1-2; 9 bases fit TRBD1. Per germline, CDR1 MNHEY and CDR2 SMNVEV (reference sequence). J gave up 3 bases and V 2 bases, and 1 base lay outside the gene matches. This CDR3 spans 14 amino acids.

V usage is TRBV12-2 and J usage is TRBJ1-5; the D call of TRBD1 is as the table states it, not checked on the DNA. TRBV12-2 is termed a pseudogene. CDR3 length equals 16 residues. This chain's CDR3 is CASRLGDTYSNQPQHF. CDR3 sequence (DNA): TGTGCAAGTCGCTTAGGGGACACCTATAGCAATCAGCCCCAGCATTTT.

The chain uses TRBV10-3 and TRBJ1-2; D is unclear. V shed 4 bases and J shed 2 bases, with 11 bases lying between them. The CDR3 totals 14 residues. Germline loops: CDR1 ENHRY, CDR2 SYGVKD. CDR3 nucleotides: TGTGCCATCAGTGTAGAGGCCTCAAACTATGGCTACACCTTC. Its translation: CAISVEASNYGYTF.

J is TRBJ1-1 and V is TRBV29-1, with TRBD1 as a possible D gene (5 bases). The CDR3 is 12 amino acids. Germline V gene data show CDR1 as SQVTM and CDR2 as ANQGSEA. The V end lost 6 bases, the J end lost 3 bases, and 11 bases lay between the germline ends. The CDR3 loop is CSVPPGDTEAFF. CDR3 DNA: TGCAGCGTGCCCCCGGGGGACACTGAAGCTTTCTTT.

This chain uses TRBV9 with TRBJ2-1; TRBD1 aligns across 10 bases. Germline CDR1 reads SGDLS; CDR2 reads YYNGEE. J gave up 4 bases and V 6 bases, and 13 bases lay outside the gene matches. CDR3 length: 17 amino acids. For the CDR3, the DNA is TGTGCCAGCACCCGGGACAGGGGAGTTGGCTTTTACAATGAGCAGTTCTTC. Its translation: CASTRDRGVGFYNEQFF.

V and J are TRBV7-7 and TRBJ2-1; TRBD2 aligns across 10 bases. CDR1 is SSHAT and CDR2 is FNYEAQ in the germline V gene (reference sequence). Trimming took 5 bases from V and 15 from J; bases not matched to a gene: 13. This CDR3 has 14 residues. The CDR3 loop reads CASSPWTSGASRFF. CDR3 sequence (DNA): TGTGCCAGCAGCCCTTGGACTAGCGGCGCGTCGCGGTTCTTC.

The V call is TRBV9, the J call TRBJ1-2, with 9 bases lining up with TRBD1. The germline CDR1 and CDR2 sequences are SGDLS and YYNGEE. This CDR3 has 17 residues. V lost 3 bases and J lost 5; bases outside the gene matches: 14. The CDR3 coding sequence is TGTGCCAGCAGCGCACGGAGAGGGACAGGGACGGTATATGGCTACACCTTC. It translates to CASSARRGTGTVYGYTF.

This clone was observed a few times. The V call is TRBV5-1, the J call TRBJ2-7; D might be TRBD2 (5 bases). The V end was cut by 1 base, the J end by 2 bases, with 7 bases between. The CDR3 totals 13 residues. The germline V gene encodes CDR1 SGHRS and CDR2 YFSETQ. This chain's CDR3 is CASSLPGTYEQYF. The CDR3 region has the DNA TGCGCCAGCAGCTTGCCGGGGACCTACGAGCAGTACTTC.

The chain employs TRBV25-1 and TRBJ1-4, with a possible D match to TRBD1 (5 bases). Per the germline V gene, CDR1 is MGHDK and CDR2 is SYGVNS. V lost 5 bases to trimming and J lost 3 bases, with 7 bases between them. This CDR3 comprises 13 residues. CDR3 loop: CASSPGANEKLFF. DNA for the CDR3: TGTGCCAGCAGTCCGGGGGCTAATGAAAAACTGTTTTTT. Full variable domain (remainder filled in from reference TRBV25-1 and TRBJ1-4): EADIYQTPRYLVIGTGKKITLECSQTMGHDKMYWYQQDPGMELHLIHYSYGVNSTEKGDLSSESTVSRIRTEHFPLTLESARPSHTSQYLCASSPGANEKLFFGSGTQLSVL.

The V and J genes are TRBV7-2 and TRBJ2-3; D ambiguous. CDR3 length: 15 amino acids. The V gene's germline CDR1 is SGHTA and CDR2 FQGNSA. Trimming shortened V by 2 bases and J by 2 bases, and 11 bases separated the two germline ends. The DNA for the CDR3 is TGTGCCAGCAGCTTATGGTCCCAGGCCACAGATACGCAGTATTTT. Translating it yields CASSLWSQATDTQYF.

The chain uses TRBV15 and TRBJ2-3; D uncertain. Trimming cost V 1 base and J 2 bases, with 13 bases left between them. The germline gives CDR1 LNHNV, CDR2 YYDKDF (reference sequence). This CDR3 region has 16 residues. Here the CDR3 DNA reads TGTGCCACCAGCAGAGGCTTGGGCAGAATCACAGATACGCAGTATTTT. Translating it yields CATSRGLGRITDTQYF.

V gene TRBV7-9 combines with J gene TRBJ1-6; 7 bases map to TRBD1. The CDR3 covers 15 residues. V lost 1 base, J lost 6 bases, and 3 bases stayed unmatched. Germline CDR1 SEHNR, CDR2 FQNEAQ (reference sequence). The CDR3, as DNA: TGTGCCAGCAGCTTAGGCAGGGGGTCTAATTCACCCCTCCACTTT. Translation gives CASSLGRGSNSPLHF.

This chain links TRBV15 with TRBJ1-6; possibly TRBD1 for D (6 bases). This CDR3 has 15 amino acids. Germline V gene lookup returns CDR1 LNHNV and CDR2 YYDKDF (reference sequence). The ends were cut back, 0 bases at V and 7 bases at J, with 10 bases in the middle. The CDR3 here is CATSRDRGGNSPLHF. CDR3 coding DNA: TGTGCCACCAGCAGAGATAGGGGGGGGAATTCACCCCTCCACTTT.

The genes are TRBV7-2 and TRBJ1-5, with 7 positions matching TRBD1. Unmatched junction bases numbered 14, after V lost 6 bases and J lost 6 bases. The germline gives CDR1 SGHTA, CDR2 FQGNSA. The CDR3 runs 16 residues. Here the CDR3 DNA reads TGTGCCAGCAGACCCCCCGGGCAGGGGGATGGTCAGCCCCAGCATTTT. Amino acid sequence: CASRPPGQGDGQPQHF.

The genes are TRBV30 and TRBJ1-2, with a tentative D call TRBD1 (6 bases). Between the trimmed V and J ends, which lost 1 base and 7 bases, there was a span of 19 bases. CDR1 GTSNPN and CDR2 SVGIG come from the germline V gene (reference sequence). CDR3 length: 15 residues. The CDR3 DNA reads as TGTGCCTGGAGTGCCCCCGGGACAAGAGGTCGTGGCTACACCTTC. Translated, it gives CAWSAPGTRGRGYTF.

CDR3 nucleotides: TGCGCCAGCAGCCAAGCCGGGACACCCCAAACTGAAGCTTTCTTT. This codes for CASSQAGTPQTEAFF. J is TRBJ1-1 and V is TRBV4-3; tentatively, D is TRBD1 (6 bases). This CDR3 spans 15 amino acids. V lost 1 base, J lost 5 bases, and 14 bases lay in between. CDR1 LGHNA and CDR2 YSLEER come from the germline V gene.

The rearrangement joins TRBV5-4 to TRBJ2-3; D is uncertain. Germline values: CDR1 SGHNT, CDR2 YYREEE (reference sequence). V was cut by 0 bases and J by 6 bases, with 8 bases left in between. This CDR3 contains 13 residues. DNA for the CDR3: TGTGCCAGCAGCTTGGGAGGCGAGGATACGCAGTATTTT. Protein sequence: CASSLGGEDTQYF.

The J gene is TRBJ2-7, the V gene TRBV5-4; 8 bases align to TRBD1. Per the germline V gene, CDR1 is SGHNT and CDR2 is YYREEE (reference sequence). V gave up 7 bases and J gave up 4 bases; unmatched junction bases: 7. The CDR3 has 13 amino acids. Here the CDR3 DNA reads TGTGCCAGCCGTCGACAGGGGCGGTACGAGCAGTACTTC. Protein sequence: CASRRQGRYEQYF. The entire variable domain, with the rest obtained from reference TRBV5-4 and TRBJ2-7, is as follows: ETGVTQSPTHLIKTRGQQVTLRCSSQSGHNTVSWYQQALGQGPQFIFQYYREEENGRGNFPPRFSGLQFPNYSSELNVNALELDDSALYLCASRRQGRYEQYFGPGTRLTVT.

This clone appeared a few times. The chain has TRBV6-5 and TRBJ1-1; D uncertain. The CDR3 length is 15 residues. V was trimmed by 5 bases and J by 1 base, leaving 14 bases between them. Germline-derived CDR1 and CDR2 are MNHEY and SVGAGI. CDR3 DNA: TGTGCCAGCAGTGCCAGAGGCGGATGGAACACTGAAGCTTTCTTT. Translated: CASSARGGWNTEAFF.

The V gene is TRBV5-1, the J gene TRBJ1-2; TRBD1 is a possible D gene (6 bases). In germline, CDR1 is SGHRS, CDR2 YFSETQ. This CDR3 comprises 15 residues. The V and J ends lost 4 bases and 4 bases respectively, with 17 bases between them. CDR3 amino acids: CASSRPGQSLYGYTF. The CDR3, as DNA: TGCGCCAGCAGCCGTCCCGGACAGAGCCTCTATGGCTACACCTTC.